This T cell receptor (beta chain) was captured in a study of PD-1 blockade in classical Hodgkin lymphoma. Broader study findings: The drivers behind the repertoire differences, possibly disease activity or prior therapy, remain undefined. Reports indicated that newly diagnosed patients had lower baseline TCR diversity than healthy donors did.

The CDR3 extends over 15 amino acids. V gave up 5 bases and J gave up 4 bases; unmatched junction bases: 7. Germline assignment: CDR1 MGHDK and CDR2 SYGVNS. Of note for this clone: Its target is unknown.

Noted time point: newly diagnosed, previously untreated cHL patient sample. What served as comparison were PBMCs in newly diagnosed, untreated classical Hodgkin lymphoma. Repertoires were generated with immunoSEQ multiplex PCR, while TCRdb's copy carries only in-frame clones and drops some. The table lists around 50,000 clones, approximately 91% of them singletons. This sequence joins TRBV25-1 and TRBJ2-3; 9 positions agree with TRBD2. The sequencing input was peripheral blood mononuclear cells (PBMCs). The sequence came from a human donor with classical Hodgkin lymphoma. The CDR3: CASSRGGLAADTQYF. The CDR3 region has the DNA TGTGCCAGCAGTCGAGGGGGACTAGCCGCAGATACGCAGTATTTT.